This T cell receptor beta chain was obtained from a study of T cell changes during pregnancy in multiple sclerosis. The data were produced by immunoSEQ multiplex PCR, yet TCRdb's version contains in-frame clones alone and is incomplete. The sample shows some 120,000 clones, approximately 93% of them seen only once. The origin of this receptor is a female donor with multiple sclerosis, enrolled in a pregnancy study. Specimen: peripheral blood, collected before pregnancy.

CDR3 in amino acids: CASSRSRSGGAGETQYF. The CDR3 DNA reads TGCGCCAGCAGCCGAAGTAGGAGCGGGGGGGCCGGAGAGACCCAGTACTTC. The V call is TRBV5-1, the J call TRBJ2-5, with 10 bases lining up with TRBD2. The junction had 13 bases not matched to a gene; V was cut back by 4 bases and J by 4 bases. Germline V gives CDR1 SGHRS, CDR2 YFSETQ. The CDR3 has 17 amino acids.